Following are 9 T cell receptor beta chains from one sample sequenced in a study of cytomegalovirus exposure and HLA in healthy donors (dated 2017 in TCRdb). The library was made by the immunoSEQ multiplex PCR assay. A mixture of 60 forward primers for TCR Vbeta segments and 13 reverse primers for TCR Jbeta segments was used in the multiplex PCR. Drawn from immuneACCESS, this table holds only the in-frame rearrangements with V and J called that TCRdb kept. Clones are partly lost; checked studies trace under half to an unresolved V gene and leave the rest unexplained. In all, the sample holds some 100,000 clones, and around 79% of those were seen once. The ten largest make up less than 2% of the sample. Sequencing was done on a sample of PBMCs. These receptors originate from a woman aged 35 to 49 in good health and CMV-seronegative.

To note about this clone: Other nucleotide sequences from this sample produce the same CDR3. The chain recombines TRBV9 with TRBJ1-6, with D possibly TRBD1 on 6 matching bases. Trimming took 4 bases from V and 1 from J, leaving 12 bases between them. This CDR3 region has 16 residues. Germline V gives CDR1 SGDLS, CDR2 YYNGEE. The DNA for the CDR3 is TGTGCCAGCAGCCCTTCCAGGGGTTCCTATAATTCACCCCTCCACTTT. Residues: CASSPSRGSYNSPLHF. The variable domain in full, completed from reference TRBV9 and TRBJ1-6, reads DSGVTQTPKHLITATGQRVTLRCSPRSGDLSVYWYQQSLDQGLQFLIQYYNGEERAKGNILERFSAQQFPDLHSELNLSSLELGDSALYFCASSPSRGSYNSPLHFGNGTRLTVT.

The V gene is TRBV28, the J gene TRBJ2-3; no reliable D call. Germline V CDR1 and CDR2: MDHEN, SYDVKM. Trimming took 2 bases from V and 6 from J, leaving 6 bases between them. The CDR3 covers 12 residues. The CDR3 sequence: CASSLAADTQYF. The CDR3 region has the DNA TGTGCCAGCAGTTTAGCCGCGGATACGCAGTATTTT.

V is TRBV6-1 and J is TRBJ2-1, with TRBD2 matching 10 bases. V gave up 5 bases and J gave up 6 bases; unmatched junction bases: 7. CDR1 and CDR2 from the germline V gene are MNHNS and SASEGT. This CDR3 is built from 15 residues. The DNA of the CDR3 is TGTGCCAGCAGTCCGGGAGCGGGAGGGCCCAATGAGCAGTTCTTC. Protein product: CASSPGAGGPNEQFF.

Comments on this clone: The identical CDR3 is also encoded by other nucleotide sequences in the sample. This sequence joins TRBV18 and TRBJ2-7; D is unresolved. V was trimmed by 3 bases and J by 0 bases, leaving 6 bases between them. Germline loops: CDR1 KGHSH, CDR2 LQKENI. This CDR3 spans 13 amino acids. The CDR3: CASSPGSSYEQYF. The DNA for the CDR3 is TGTGCCAGCTCACCGGGCAGCTCCTACGAGCAGTACTTC. Full variable domain (remainder filled in from reference TRBV18 and TRBJ2-7): NAGVMQNPRHLVRRRGQEARLRCSPMKGHSHVYWYRQLPEEGLKFMVYLQKENIIDESGMPKERFSAEFPKEGPSILRIQQVVRGDSAAYFCASSPGSSYEQYFGPGTRLTVT.

V is TRBV6-5 and J is TRBJ2-7; D uncertain. V was cut by 4 bases and J by 4 bases, with 17 bases left in between. The germline V gene encodes CDR1 MNHEY and CDR2 SVGAGI. There are 15 residues in the CDR3. As DNA, the CDR3 is TGTGCCAGCAGTTTATTAGGCGGCCCCTTGTACGAGCAGTACTTC. Residues: CASSLLGGPLYEQYF.

The chain combines TRBV25-1 with TRBJ1-2; D is unclear. Trimming cost V 10 bases and J 5 bases, with 17 bases left between them. This CDR3 has 13 amino acids. From germline, CDR1 is MGHDK and CDR2 SYGVNS. CDR3 sequence reads: CATLGGFKYGYTF. The CDR3 DNA follows: TGTGCCACCCTTGGAGGGTTTAAGTATGGCTACACCTTC.

This chain links TRBV28 with TRBJ2-3; no reliable D call. The CDR3 loop spans 14 amino acids. Germline-derived CDR1 and CDR2 are MDHEN and SYDVKM. With 3 bases removed from V and 0 bases from J, the gap between germline ends came to 7 bases. The CDR3 nucleotides are TGTGCCAGCAGTTTGGCTCTCAGCACAGATACGCAGTATTTT. Translated: CASSLALSTDTQYF.

The chain combines TRBV7-9 with TRBJ2-1; D unresolved. Trimming shortened V by 5 bases and J by 0 bases, and 11 bases separated the two germline ends. In germline, CDR1 is SEHNR, CDR2 FQNEAQ (reference sequence). This CDR3 has 15 residues. The CDR3 nucleotides are TGTGCCAGCAGCCCTGGCAGTGCCTCCTACAATGAGCAGTTCTTC. Protein sequence: CASSPGSASYNEQFF. The full variable domain, in which reference TRBV7-9 and TRBJ2-1 provide the parts outside the CDR3, is DTGVSQNPRHKITKRGQNVTFRCDPISEHNRLYWYRQTLGQGPEFLTYFQNEAQLEKSRLLSDRFSAERPKGSFSTLEIQRTEQGDSAMYLCASSPGSASYNEQFFGPGTRLTVL.

The chain joins TRBV5-1 to TRBJ1-3; perhaps TRBD1 as D (5 bases). This CDR3 has 16 residues. V was shortened by 3 bases and J by 0 bases, with 13 bases between the two germline ends. Germline CDR1 is SGHRS and CDR2 is YFSETQ. The DNA of the CDR3 is TGCGCCAGCAGCTCAAGCGGGGCACCCTCTGGAAACACCATATATTTT. Its translation: CASSSSGAPSGNTIYF.